The source of this TCR beta chain is a study of blood T cell repertoires in COVID-19. Overall study: There were acute and convalescent COVID-19 samples, and they came from the United States, Italy and Spain. PBMCs, B-cell-depleted T cells, or T cells were the source of the cDNA or gDNA that made up the material.

Clones were sequenced by immunoSEQ multiplex PCR, and TCRdb holds only the in-frame ones, with some missing. The table lists 70,000 to 85,000 clones, around nine tenths of them singletons. Trimming cost V 4 bases and J 1 base, with 14 bases left between them. There are 15 residues in the CDR3. Germline lookup yields CDR1 SGDLS and CDR2 YYNGEE. The TCR comes from a man between 70 and 80 years old with active or convalescent COVID-19. The chain combines TRBV9 with TRBJ1-1; tentative D call: TRBD1 (5 bases). The sequencing input was peripheral blood. CDR3 in DNA: TGTGCCAGCAGCCCTCGGGGGGTTCGGAACACTGAAGCTTTCTTT. Translation: CASSPRGVRNTEAFF.